Below are 16 T cell receptor beta chains sequenced from a single sample in a study of tumor-infiltrating lymphocytes in primary liver carcinoma (TCRdb year 2017). The listed sequencing device is Illumina HiSeq 2500. A constant-region primer and ProtoScript II reverse transcriptase were used to reverse-transcribe TCRbeta-specific cDNA from around 530 ng total RNA. Three nested multiplex PCR rounds, following a slightly modified ARM-PCR procedure, were used to build the TCRbeta libraries. Multiplex TRBV1-TRBV30 forward primers and a Cbeta reverse primer were used in the first two PCR rounds, each of which was run for 9 to 11 cycles. The raw public reads went through TCRdb reprocessing: fastp at Q25, MiXCR clone calling, in-frame beta chains kept. Every entry covers one CDR3 protein and lists the most common genes and DNA from its rows. Here the sample has tens of thousands of distinct CDR3 sequences; roughly 77% occur a single time. Under 45% of the sample is held by the ten biggest clonotypes.

Total RNA and DNA were co-extracted without cell sorting from roughly 20-30 mg of bulk tissue using the AllPrep DNA/RNA mini kit. The sequenced sample consisted of tumor-adjacent normal liver tissue. The receptors originated from a man between 35 and 55 years old with primary liver carcinoma and hepatitis B virus infection.

As regards this clonotype: At one of its ends the junction is not consistent with the germline gene, which may arise from a read error. The V call is TRBV14, the J call TRBJ2-3, with a weak D call TRBD2 (5 bases). The CDR3 loop spans 13 amino acids. CDR1 is SGHDN, CDR2 FVKESK, per germline. CDR3 amino acids: CANSRGYTDAQYF. Here the CDR3 DNA reads TGTGCCAACAGCCGAGGGTACACAGATGCGCAGTATTTT.

As regards this clonotype: This may stem from a read error, because a much larger clone lies one nucleotide away. The chain has TRBV28 and TRBJ2-2, with TRBD1 as a possible D gene (6 bases). This CDR3 is built from 15 residues. Trimming cost V 4 bases and J 6 bases, with 15 bases left between them. The V gene's germline CDR1 is MDHEN and CDR2 SYDVKM. The CDR3 loop is CASSYRARGAGELFF. The DNA of the CDR3 is TGTGCCAGCAGTTACAGGGCGAGAGGCGCCGGGGAGCTGTTTTTT.

In this sample, this clonotype turned up once. Relative to the germline gene, one junction end is altered; a read error may explain this. The chain is built from TRBV6-6 and TRBJ2-1; TRBD2 might be the D (6 bases). This CDR3 spans 15 amino acids. Germline CDR1 is MNHNY and CDR2 is SVGAGI (reference sequence). The CDR3 loop is CASRPRRGAGNEQSF. The CDR3 coding sequence is TGTGCCAGCAGGCCTCGGCGCGGGGCAGGCAATGAGCAGTCCTTC.

This clonotype has at least ten counts. One end of the junction fails to match germline, which may point to a read error. CDR3 DNA sequence: TGTGCCAGCGGCTTAAGGGACAGGAACACCGGGAAGCTGCTTTTT. Translation gives CASGLRDRNTGKLLF. The chain has TRBV11-2 and TRBJ2-2; 8 bases map to TRBD1. The CDR3 length is 15 residues. Germline values: CDR1 SGHAT, CDR2 FQNNGV.

This clonotype has at least ten counts. This sequence joins TRBV7-9 and TRBJ2-1; D not resolved. The CDR3 contains 8 residues. Deletions cut 5 bases from V and 16 bases from J, with 6 bases between. CDR1 and CDR2 (germline): SEHNR, FQNEAQ (reference sequence). The DNA of the CDR3 is TGTGCCAGCAGCCCCCCTTTCTTC. Translated, it gives CASSPPFF.

In this sample, this clonotype is medium-sized. The chain is built from TRBV29-1 and TRBJ2-2, with a weak D call TRBD2 (5 bases). The CDR3 runs to 14 residues. Germline V gives CDR1 SQVTM, CDR2 ANQGSEA. Trimming took off 6 bases at V and 2 bases at J, with 13 bases between the two ends. For the CDR3, the DNA is TGCAGCGTAAAACTAGAATTAAACACCGGGGAGCTGTTTTTT. Protein sequence: CSVKLELNTGELFF.

This clonotype was counted many times. This chain joins TRBV19 and TRBJ2-5; D remains unclear. CDR1 LNHDA and CDR2 SQIVND come from the germline V gene (reference sequence). CDR3 length equals 15 residues. V gave up 4 bases and J gave up 1 base, with 13 bases separating them. CDR3 region: CASSRASRSQETQYF. CDR3 DNA sequence: TGTGCCAGTAGTAGAGCCAGCCGGAGCCAAGAGACCCAGTACTTC.

This clonotype was picked up one time. The CDR3 does not close with the conserved phenylalanine or tryptophan, likely indicating a read error. The chain links TRBV29-1 to TRBJ2-1, with D perhaps being TRBD1 or TRBD2 (6 bases each). Germline V gene sequence: CDR1 SQVTM, CDR2 ANQGSEA. This CDR3 has 14 amino acids. The CDR3: CSTQTWGATNEQFL. DNA for the CDR3: TGTAGCACCCAAACATGGGGGGCTACAAATGAGCAGTTCTTG.

Points on this clonotype: The junction departs from the called germline gene at one end, perhaps through a read error. The chain combines TRBV5-1 with TRBJ2-3; no definite D call. CDR3 length equals 13 residues. Germline V CDR1 and CDR2: SGHRS, YFSETQ. As DNA, the CDR3 is TGCGCCTGCAGTTCAGGACGCACAGATATGCAGTATTTT. Translating gives CACSSGRTDMQYF.

The rearrangement joins TRBV6-1 to TRBJ2-7; 9 bases are shared with TRBD2. Unmatched junction bases numbered 13, after V lost 5 bases and J lost 8 bases. The CDR3 contains 15 residues. Germline CDR1 is MNHNS and CDR2 is SASEGT. As DNA, the CDR3 is TGTGCCAGCAGTATCTTAGCGGGAGAGTCTAACAAGCAGTACTTC. This codes for CASSILAGESNKQYF.

Note on this clonotype: An end of the junction does not agree with germline; a read error may underlie this. This rearrangement joins TRBV29-1 to TRBJ2-7; perhaps TRBD2 as D (5 bases). The length of the CDR3 is 12 residues. Germline lookup yields CDR1 SQVTM and CDR2 ANQGSEA. CDR3 DNA: TGTAGCGTTGTGGACGCATCCAGCGAGCAGTACTTC. Translating gives CSVVDASSEQYF.

This clonotype was seen a single time. The junction shows a germline mismatch at one end, possibly a read error. This chain uses TRBV28 with TRBJ1-2, with D possibly matching TRBD1 (6 bases). Germline CDR1 is MDHEN and CDR2 is SYDVKM. The CDR3 contains 16 residues. Written as DNA, the CDR3 is TGTGCCAACGGGGGGACAACCAGAGAACCAGACTATGGCCACACCTTC. This encodes CANGGTTREPDYGHTF.

As concerns this clonotype: Germline is not matched at one junction end, which may reflect a read error. The gene calls are TRBV28 and TRBJ2-7, with 11 bases identical to TRBD2. The germline CDR1 and CDR2 sequences are MDHEN and SYDVKM. The CDR3 runs to 14 residues. CDR3 bases: TGTGCCGTCCTACTAGCGGGAGTGTCCTACGAGCAGCACTTC. It codes for CAVLLAGVSYEQHF.

With respect to this clonotype: A read error may produce the germline difference seen at one junction end. The chain joins TRBV6-6 to TRBJ2-5; D perhaps matches TRBD2 (6 bases). This CDR3 contains 13 residues. Germline lookup yields CDR1 MNHNY and CDR2 SVGAGI (reference sequence). CDR3 coding DNA: TGTGCCAGCAGTGACCAGGGCGGGGAGACTCAGTACTTC. Amino acids: CASSDQGGETQYF.

The chain has TRBV6-2 or TRBV6-3 and TRBJ1-1; D remains ambiguous. Germline V lookup: CDR1 MNHEY, CDR2 SVGEGT. The CDR3 length is 12 residues. This chain's CDR3 is CASSQLRWEAFF. The CDR3 DNA follows: TGTGCTAGTAGCCAACTACGATGGGAAGCTTTCTTT.

Regarding this clonotype: The conserved closing phenylalanine or tryptophan is absent in this CDR3, likely reflecting a read error. The DNA is omitted, as the CDR3 cannot be located on it reliably, and the CDR3 follows TCRdb's listing. The chain joins TRBV29-1 to TRBJ1-1; TRBD1, the D gene given by the table, was not confirmed from the DNA. 13 amino acids form the CDR3, both terminal residues included. Germline V gene lookup returns CDR1 SQVTM and CDR2 ANQGSEA. CDR3 loop: CSVLDRKNTESFL.